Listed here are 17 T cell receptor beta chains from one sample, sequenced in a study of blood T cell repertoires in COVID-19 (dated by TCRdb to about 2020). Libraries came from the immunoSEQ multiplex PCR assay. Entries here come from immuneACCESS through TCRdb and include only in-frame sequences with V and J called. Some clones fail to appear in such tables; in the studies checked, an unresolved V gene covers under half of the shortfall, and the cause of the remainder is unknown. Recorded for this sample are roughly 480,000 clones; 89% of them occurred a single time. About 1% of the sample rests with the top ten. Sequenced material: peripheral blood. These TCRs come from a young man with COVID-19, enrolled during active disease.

The CDR3 bases are TGTGCCTGGAGCCGGACAGGGGGCACAGATACGCAGTATTTT. This codes for CAWSRTGGTDTQYF. This rearrangement joins TRBV30 to TRBJ2-3; 9 bases are shared with TRBD1. V trimming: 3 bases; J trimming: 1 base; junction bases outside the gene matches: 2. The V gene's germline CDR1 is GTSNPN and CDR2 SVGIG (reference sequence). The CDR3 has 14 amino acids.

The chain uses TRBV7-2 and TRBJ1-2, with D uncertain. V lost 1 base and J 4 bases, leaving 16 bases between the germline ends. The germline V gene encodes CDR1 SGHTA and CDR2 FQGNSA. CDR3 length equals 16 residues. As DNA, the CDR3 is TGTGCCAGCAGCTTAGTAGGGAGAGGAGCCTCCTATGGCTACACCTTC. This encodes CASSLVGRGASYGYTF.

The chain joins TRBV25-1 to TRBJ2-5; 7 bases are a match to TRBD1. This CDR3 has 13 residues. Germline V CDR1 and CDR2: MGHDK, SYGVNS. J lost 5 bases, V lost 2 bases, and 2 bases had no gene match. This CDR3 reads CASSEAGGETQYF. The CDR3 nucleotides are TGTGCCAGCAGTGAAGCAGGGGGTGAGACCCAGTACTTC.

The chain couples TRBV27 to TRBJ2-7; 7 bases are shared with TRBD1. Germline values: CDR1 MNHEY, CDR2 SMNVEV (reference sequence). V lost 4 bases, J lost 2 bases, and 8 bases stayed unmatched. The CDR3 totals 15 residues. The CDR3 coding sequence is TGTGCCAGCAGTTGGGCCGGGACAGAGACCTACGAGCAGTACTTC. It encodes CASSWAGTETYEQYF.

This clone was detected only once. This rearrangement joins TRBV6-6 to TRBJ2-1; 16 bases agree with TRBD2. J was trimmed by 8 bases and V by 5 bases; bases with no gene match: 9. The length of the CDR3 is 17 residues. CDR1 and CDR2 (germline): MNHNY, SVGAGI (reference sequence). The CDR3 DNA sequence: TGTGCCAGCAGTCGGGGGACTAGCGGGAGGGCCGGAGATGAGCAGTTCTTC. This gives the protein CASSRGTSGRAGDEQFF.

The CDR3 reads CASSEYRGFGNEQFF. CDR3 DNA sequence: TGCGCCAGCAGTGAGTACAGGGGCTTCGGCAATGAGCAGTTCTTC. The chain recombines TRBV10-2 with TRBJ2-1; 7 bases line up with TRBD1. The V gene's germline CDR1 is WSHSY and CDR2 SAAADI. V was pared by 1 base and J by 6 bases, with 6 bases of the junction left unmatched. The CDR3 totals 15 residues.

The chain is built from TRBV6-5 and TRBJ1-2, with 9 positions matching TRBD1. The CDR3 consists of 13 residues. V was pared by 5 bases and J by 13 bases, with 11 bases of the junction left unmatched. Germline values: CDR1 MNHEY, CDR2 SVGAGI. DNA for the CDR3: TGTGCCAGCAGTCCCCGGGACAGGGTAGGATGCACCTTC. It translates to CASSPRDRVGCTF.

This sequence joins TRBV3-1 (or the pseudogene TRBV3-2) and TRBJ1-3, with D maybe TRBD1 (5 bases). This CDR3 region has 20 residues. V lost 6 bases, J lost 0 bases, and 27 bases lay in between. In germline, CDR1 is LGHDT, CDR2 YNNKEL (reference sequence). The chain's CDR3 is CASSLCWRQLPIISGNTIYF. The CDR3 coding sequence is TGTGCCAGCAGTCTATGTTGGAGACAGCTACCTATAATCTCTGGAAACACCATATATTTT.

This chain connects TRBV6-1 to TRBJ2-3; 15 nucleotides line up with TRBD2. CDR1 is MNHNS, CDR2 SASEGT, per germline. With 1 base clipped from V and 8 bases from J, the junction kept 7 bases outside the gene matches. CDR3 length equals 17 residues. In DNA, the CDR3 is TGTGCCAGCAGTGAAGAGGGACTAGCGGGAGGAAGGAGTACGCAGTATTTT. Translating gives CASSEEGLAGGRSTQYF.

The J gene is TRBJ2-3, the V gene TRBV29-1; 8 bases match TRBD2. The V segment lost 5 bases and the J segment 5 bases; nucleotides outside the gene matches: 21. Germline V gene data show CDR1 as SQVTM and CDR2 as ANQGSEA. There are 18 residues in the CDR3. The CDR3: CSVPRTQTGTSGGDTQYF. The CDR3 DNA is TGCAGCGTTCCACGGACCCAAACCGGGACTAGTGGGGGAGATACGCAGTATTTT.

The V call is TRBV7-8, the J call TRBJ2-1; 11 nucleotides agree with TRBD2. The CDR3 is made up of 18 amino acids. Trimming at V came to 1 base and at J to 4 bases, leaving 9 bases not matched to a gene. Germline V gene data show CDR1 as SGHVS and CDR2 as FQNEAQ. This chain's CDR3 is CASSLVSASGGRYNEQFF. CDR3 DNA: TGTGCCAGCAGCTTAGTTTCGGCTAGCGGGGGGAGATACAATGAGCAGTTCTTC.

For the CDR3, the DNA is TGTGCCTGGAGTGTACGTAGCCCACCCTACAATGAGCAGTTCTTC. It translates to CAWSVRSPPYNEQFF. V is TRBV30 and J is TRBJ2-1; D is undetermined. Germline V gene data show CDR1 as GTSNPN and CDR2 as SVGIG (reference sequence). V was shortened by 0 bases and J by 2 bases, with 11 bases between the two germline ends. The CDR3 contains 15 residues.

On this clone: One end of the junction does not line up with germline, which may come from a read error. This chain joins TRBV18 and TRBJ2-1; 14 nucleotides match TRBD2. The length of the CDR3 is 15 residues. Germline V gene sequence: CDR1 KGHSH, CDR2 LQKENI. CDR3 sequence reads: CASSPVATSGGVRIF. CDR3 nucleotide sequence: TGTGCCAGCTCACCAGTGGCGACTAGCGGGGGGGTTCGGATCTTC.

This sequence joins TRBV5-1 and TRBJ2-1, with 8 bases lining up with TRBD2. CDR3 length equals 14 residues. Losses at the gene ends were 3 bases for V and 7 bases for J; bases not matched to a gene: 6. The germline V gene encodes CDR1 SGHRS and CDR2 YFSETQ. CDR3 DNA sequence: TGCGCCAGCAGCTCTGGACTAGCTTGGAATGAGCAGTTCTTC. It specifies CASSSGLAWNEQFF.

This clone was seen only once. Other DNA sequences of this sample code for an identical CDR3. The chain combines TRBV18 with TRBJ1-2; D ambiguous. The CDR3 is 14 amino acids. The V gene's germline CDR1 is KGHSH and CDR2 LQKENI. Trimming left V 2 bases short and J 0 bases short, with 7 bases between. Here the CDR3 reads CASSPGQANYGYTF. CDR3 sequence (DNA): TGTGCCAGCTCACCAGGGCAAGCTAACTATGGCTACACCTTC.

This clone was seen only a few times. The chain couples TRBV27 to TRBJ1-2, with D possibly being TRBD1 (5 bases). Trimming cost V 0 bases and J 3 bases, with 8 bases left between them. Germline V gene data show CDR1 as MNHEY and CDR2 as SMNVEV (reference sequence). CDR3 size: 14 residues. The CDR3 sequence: CASSLSQGHYGYTF. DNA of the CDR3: TGTGCCAGCAGTTTATCTCAGGGCCACTATGGCTACACCTTC.

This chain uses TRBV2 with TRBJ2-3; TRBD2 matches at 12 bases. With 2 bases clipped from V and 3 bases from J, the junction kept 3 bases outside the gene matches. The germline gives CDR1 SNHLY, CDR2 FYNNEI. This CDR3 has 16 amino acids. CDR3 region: CASSELAGGKTDTQYF. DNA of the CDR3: TGTGCCAGCAGTGAACTAGCGGGAGGGAAGACAGATACGCAGTATTTT.